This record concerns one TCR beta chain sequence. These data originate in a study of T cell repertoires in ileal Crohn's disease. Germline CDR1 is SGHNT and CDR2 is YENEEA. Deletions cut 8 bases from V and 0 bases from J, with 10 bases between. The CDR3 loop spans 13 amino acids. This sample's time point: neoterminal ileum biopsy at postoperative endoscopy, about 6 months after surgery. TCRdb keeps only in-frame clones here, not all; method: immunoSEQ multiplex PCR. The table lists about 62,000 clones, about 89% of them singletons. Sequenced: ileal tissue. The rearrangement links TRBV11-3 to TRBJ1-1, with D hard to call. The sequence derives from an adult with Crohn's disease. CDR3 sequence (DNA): TGTGCCAGCCTCGGTATTGTGAACACTGAAGCTTTCTTT. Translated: CASLGIVNTEAFF.